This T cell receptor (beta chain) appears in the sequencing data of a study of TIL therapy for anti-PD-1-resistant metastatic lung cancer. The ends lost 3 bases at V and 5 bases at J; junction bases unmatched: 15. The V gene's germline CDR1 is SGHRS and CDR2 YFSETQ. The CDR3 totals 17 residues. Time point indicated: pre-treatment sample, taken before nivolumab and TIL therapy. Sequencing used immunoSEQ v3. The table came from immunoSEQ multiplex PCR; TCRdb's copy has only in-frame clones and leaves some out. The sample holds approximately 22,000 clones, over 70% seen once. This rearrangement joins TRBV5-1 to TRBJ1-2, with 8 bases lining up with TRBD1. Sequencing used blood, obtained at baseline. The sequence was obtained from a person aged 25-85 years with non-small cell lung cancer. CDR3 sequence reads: CASSSLPQGGGNYGYTF. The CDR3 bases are TGCGCCAGCAGCTCCCTCCCACAGGGGGGGGGAAATTATGGCTACACCTTC.